This TCR beta chain was captured by sequencing in a study of beta chain features in type 1 diabetes. Study-level findings and limits: Within each of all four CD4+ subsets, Type 1 diabetes patients had TCRB CDR3s that were moderately but significantly shorter.

Sequencing targeted expressed TCRB transcripts, as all isolated RNA had been reverse transcribed. The protocol was immunoSEQ multiplex PCR, while the TCRdb copy is restricted to in-frame clones and leaves out a portion. The table lists approximately 250,000 clones, under 20% of them singletons, with 0.08% to 0.095% in the top ten. Notes on this clone: Antigen: not known.

The CDR3 is made up of 14 amino acids. The V gene lost 3 bases and the J gene lost 16 bases, with 22 bases spanning the gap. Germline lookup yields CDR1 MRHNA and CDR2 SNTAGT. This rearrangement joins TRBV6-4 to TRBJ2-1; a possible D gene is TRBD2 (7 bases). The TCR originated in a man aged 25-40 years with type 1 diabetes. The sequenced sample was naive CD4+ T cells from blood. CDR3: CASSETLSGGAIFF. DNA for the CDR3: TGTGCCAGCAGTGAAACCCTTTCGGGGGGCGCAATCTTCTTC.